This TCR beta chain was obtained from a study of CD8 T cells in Susac syndrome. CDR3 length: 14 amino acids. When the RNA was reverse transcribed, random hexamers were used with an input of about 0.5 to 1 ug. From the immunoSEQ multiplex PCR reads, TCRdb called clonotypes with MiXCR, one entry per CDR3 protein. In the table there are about 83,000 distinct CDR3 sequences, approximately 96% of which are singletons. Notes on the study in general: In total CD8+ repertoires, more than 15 Susac-specific public clones were found, and five or six in CD8+ TEMRA repertoires.

Note on this clonotype: The antigen remains undetermined.

The T cells that were sequenced for TCR beta were CD8+ and CD4+ cells from blood. CD8+ and CD4+ T cells were negatively isolated; TEMRA cells were FACS-enriched. This clonotype was obtained from a human donor with Susac syndrome. Source material: CD8+ T cells from PBMCs. The rearrangement links TRBV21-1 to TRBJ2-5; the table gives TRBD2 as D, unverified against the DNA. TRBV21-1 constitutes a pseudogene. The CDR3 reads CASSKWRGRETQYF. In nucleotides, the CDR3 is TGTGCCAGCAGCAAATGGCGGGGTCGGGAGACCCAGTACTTC.